This TCR beta chain was recorded in a study of beta chain features in type 1 diabetes. Turning to the study itself: Cells sorted and examined across all samples totaled 85 million to 110 million. General observations from the study: Overrepresentation of cells with high TCR expression could result from cDNA sequencing.

The V end lost 5 bases, the J end lost 0 bases, and 13 bases lay between the germline ends. The CDR3 is 15 residues long. Germline V gene data show CDR1 as SEHNR and CDR2 as FQNEAQ (reference sequence). This clone was seen only a few times. Its antigen is not identified. TCRB transcripts that were expressed got sequenced, as all of the isolated RNA had been reverse transcribed. TCRdb's copy holds only in-frame clones and misses some; the assay was immunoSEQ multiplex PCR. The table lists about 620,000 clones, roughly a sixth of them singletons. The specimen sequenced was naive CD4+ T cells from blood. The clonotype originates from a man younger than 35 in good health. The chain is built from TRBV7-9 and TRBJ1-2; D possibly corresponds to TRBD1 (5 bases). The CDR3: CASSARQLSNYGYTF. In DNA, the CDR3 is TGTGCCAGCAGCGCGAGACAGCTATCTAACTATGGCTACACCTTC.